These 10 T cell receptor beta chains originate from one sample sequenced in a study of cytomegalovirus exposure and HLA in healthy donors. The PCR ran on 60 Vbeta and 13 Jbeta primers. Data came from immunoSEQ multiplex PCR; TCRdb stores just in-frame clones and leaves some out. The sample has around 150,000 clones; 75% to 85% are singletons. Sequencing input: PBMCs. The source is a female donor in good health and CMV-seropositive.

The rearrangement uses TRBV12-5 and TRBJ2-5; TRBD1 aligns across 7 bases. CDR1 is LGHNT, CDR2 FRNRAP, per germline. The CDR3 is made up of 17 amino acids. Trimming took 0 bases from V and 2 from J; bases not matched to a gene: 9. CDR3 coding DNA: TGTGCTAGTGGTTTGGTAGGCCGGGGACAGAATCAAGAGACCCAGTACTTC. It specifies CASGLVGRGQNQETQYF.

J is TRBJ2-5 and V is TRBV5-1; 12 positions match TRBD2. Trimming removed 4 bases from V and 2 bases from J; junction bases left unmatched: 9. CDR3 length: 17 amino acids. Germline V CDR1 and CDR2: SGHRS, YFSETQ. The CDR3 here is CASSHLPSGGGQETQYF. The CDR3 coding sequence is TGCGCCAGCAGCCATCTCCCTAGCGGGGGGGGACAAGAGACCCAGTACTTC.

In its sample, this clone was seen a few times. DNA of the CDR3: TGTGCCAGCAGGACAGGGGGCGCAACTAATGAAAAACTGTTTTTT. Translation gives CASRTGGATNEKLFF. This sequence joins TRBV6-6 and TRBJ1-4; 10 positions match TRBD1. CDR1 and CDR2 from the germline V gene are MNHNY and SVGAGI (reference sequence). V lost 6 bases and J lost 0; bases outside the gene matches: 1. CDR3 length equals 15 residues.

The chain employs TRBV7-9 and TRBJ2-1; TRBD2 matches at 11 bases. This CDR3 region has 17 residues. Trimming took 5 bases from V and 0 from J; bases not matched to a gene: 6. Germline V lookup: CDR1 SEHNR, CDR2 FQNEAQ (reference sequence). The CDR3 loop is CASSLRTSGFSYNEQFF. The CDR3 coding sequence is TGTGCCAGCAGCCTTAGGACTAGCGGGTTCTCCTACAATGAGCAGTTCTTC. Full variable domain (missing parts from reference TRBV7-9 and TRBJ2-1): DTGVSQNPRHKITKRGQNVTFRCDPISEHNRLYWYRQTLGQGPEFLTYFQNEAQLEKSRLLSDRFSAERPKGSFSTLEIQRTEQGDSAMYLCASSLRTSGFSYNEQFFGPGTRLTVL.

Notes on this clone: Other DNA sequences of this sample code for an identical CDR3. This chain uses TRBV7-2 with TRBJ2-7, with 8 positions matching TRBD1. Per the germline V gene, CDR1 is SGHTA and CDR2 is FQGNSA. The CDR3 length is 14 residues. V trimming: 4 bases; J trimming: 2 bases; junction bases outside the gene matches: 4. In DNA, the CDR3 is TGTGCCAGCAGCTCCGACAGGGGCCCCTACGAGCAGTACTTC. This sequence encodes CASSSDRGPYEQYF.

The V and J genes are TRBV2 and TRBJ1-2; 8 nucleotides line up with TRBD1. CDR3 size: 14 residues. Germline loops: CDR1 SNHLY, CDR2 FYNNEI. Unmatched junction bases numbered 9, after V lost 6 bases and J lost 6 bases. CDR3 loop: CASRAGGLGNGYTF. DNA of the CDR3: TGTGCCAGCAGGGCAGGGGGCTTGGGGAATGGCTACACCTTC.

This clone was observed a few times. The V and J genes are TRBV5-1 and TRBJ1-3, with D hard to call. Trimming cost V 2 bases and J 3 bases, with 12 bases left between them. CDR1 and CDR2 from the germline V gene are SGHRS and YFSETQ. This CDR3 has 15 residues. This chain's CDR3 is CASSLGQEGGNTIYF. CDR3 nucleotide sequence: TGCGCCAGCAGCTTAGGTCAAGAGGGTGGAAACACCATATATTTT.

The chain recombines TRBV29-1 with TRBJ1-2; 10 positions match TRBD1. Germline V gives CDR1 SQVTM, CDR2 ANQGSEA. This CDR3 has 12 residues. V was pared by 6 bases and J by 4 bases, with 2 bases of the junction left unmatched. The CDR3 protein is CSVGQGTYGYTF. The CDR3 nucleotides read TGCAGCGTGGGACAGGGGACCTATGGCTACACCTTC.

The chain links TRBV7-2 to TRBJ2-5; 12 bases agree with TRBD2. The CDR3 length is 17 residues. V was pared by 1 base and J by 1 base, with 4 bases of the junction left unmatched. CDR1 is SGHTA, CDR2 FQGNSA, per germline. This chain's CDR3 is CASSLVSSGGVQETQYF. The CDR3, as DNA: TGTGCCAGCAGCTTAGTCTCTAGCGGGGGGGTCCAAGAGACCCAGTACTTC.

Note on this clone: Sequence at one end of the junction differs from germline and may be a read error. The V gene is TRBV2, the J gene TRBJ1-5; TRBD1 might be the D (6 bases). The CDR3 length is 15 residues. Germline V gives CDR1 SNHLY, CDR2 FYNNEI. In nucleotides, the CDR3 is TGTGCCAGCAGATTGGACAGATATAGCGATCAGCCCCAGCATTTT. Translating it yields CASRLDRYSDQPQHF.